In its sample, the clone carrying this T cell receptor beta chain was seen many times. The sample belongs to a study of T cells in Graves' hyperthyroidism and ophthalmopathy. Study details: Peripheral blood sampling occurred at initial diagnosis, before any treatment.

Amplified regions were TCR beta CDR3 sequences from RNA transcripts. The HTBI primer set served for first-round RT-PCR of the TCR CDR3. TCRdb recomputed calls from the multiplex PCR reads with MiXCR, one row per CDR3 protein. The data contain over 300,000 distinct CDR3 sequences, roughly 15% of them singletons. From germline, CDR1 is MGHDK and CDR2 SYGVNS. CDR3 length equals 16 residues. J lost 2 bases, V lost 5 bases, and 11 bases had no gene match. This clonotype originated in a woman between 40 and 55 years old with Graves' ophthalmopathy. Sequenced material: blood. V and J are TRBV25-1 and TRBJ2-5; the match to TRBD1 covers 7 bases. The chain's CDR3 is CASSLRTGILQETQYF. CDR3 sequence (DNA): TGTGCCAGCAGTCTTAGGACAGGAATACTACAAGAGACCCAGTACTTC. The whole variable domain, filled in from reference TRBV25-1 and TRBJ2-5, reads EADIYQTPRYLVIGTGKKITLECSQTMGHDKMYWYQQDPGMELHLIHYSYGVNSTEKGDLSSESTVSRIRTEHFPLTLESARPSHTSQYLCASSLRTGILQETQYFGPGTRLLVL.